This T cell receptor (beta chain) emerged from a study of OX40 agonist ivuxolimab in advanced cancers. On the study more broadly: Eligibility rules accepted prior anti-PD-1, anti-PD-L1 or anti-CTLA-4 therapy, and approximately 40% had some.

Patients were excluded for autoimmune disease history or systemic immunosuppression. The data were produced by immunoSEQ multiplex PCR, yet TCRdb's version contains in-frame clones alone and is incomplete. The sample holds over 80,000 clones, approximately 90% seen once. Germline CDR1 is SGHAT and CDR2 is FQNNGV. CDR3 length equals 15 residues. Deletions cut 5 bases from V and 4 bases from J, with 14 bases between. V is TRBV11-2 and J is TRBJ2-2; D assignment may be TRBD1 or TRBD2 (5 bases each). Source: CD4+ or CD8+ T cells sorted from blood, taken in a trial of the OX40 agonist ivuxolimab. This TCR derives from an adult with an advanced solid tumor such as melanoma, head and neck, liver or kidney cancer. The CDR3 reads CASSTHRGPTGELFF. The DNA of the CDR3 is TGTGCCAGCAGCACCCACCGGGGACCCACCGGGGAGCTGTTTTTT.